This entry is about one T cell receptor (beta chain). The sample originates from a study of blood T cell repertoires in COVID-19. Unmatched junction bases numbered 6, after V lost 3 bases and J lost 6 bases. Germline loops: CDR1 SGDLS, CDR2 YYNGEE. This CDR3 spans 15 amino acids. Adults between roughly 18 and 89 years of age took part from about 24 US areas. Symptom resolution, clearance, or two negative PCRs marked donors in Cohort 3 as recovered. Here immunoSEQ multiplex PCR was the method, and the copy in TCRdb shows in-frame clones only, minus some. This table has approximately 290,000 clones, over 75% appearing once.

V usage is TRBV9 and J usage is TRBJ2-1, with 10 bases identical to TRBD2. This TCR was sampled from a woman aged 25 to 39 who had recovered from COVID-19. Specimen: PBMCs or T cells enriched from blood (not recorded which). The CDR3 is CASSEGTSVVNEQFF. CDR3 DNA sequence: TGTGCCAGCAGCGAAGGGACTAGCGTAGTCAATGAGCAGTTCTTC.